The 32 T cell receptor beta chains below were found in one sample sequenced in a study of T cells in Graves' hyperthyroidism and ophthalmopathy. Template material for amplifying TCR beta CDR3 regions consisted of RNA transcripts. The HTBI primer set was used in a first-round RT-PCR of the TCR CDR3. TCRdb re-analysed the multiplex PCR reads in MiXCR, keeping a single row per CDR3 protein. This table holds hundreds of thousands of distinct CDR3 sequences, around 16% found once. Sequenced input: blood. These receptors were collected from a woman aged 30 to 39 with Graves' hyperthyroidism.

The chain couples TRBV5-1 to TRBJ1-2, with D uncertain. V was clipped by 4 bases and J by 6 bases, with 19 bases between them. Germline CDR1 reads SGHRS; CDR2 reads YFSETQ. There are 15 residues in the CDR3. CDR3 loop: CASSPDPRLEDGYTF. The CDR3 DNA reads as TGCGCCAGCAGCCCCGACCCCCGACTGGAGGATGGCTACACCTTC. The complete variable domain, with remaining parts taken from reference TRBV5-1 and TRBJ1-2, reads KAGVTQTPRYLIKTRGQQVTLSCSPISGHRSVSWYQQTPGQGLQFLFEYFSETQRNKGNFPGRFSGRQFSNSRSEMNVSTLELGDSALYLCASSPDPRLEDGYTFGSGTRLTVV.

The sample holds many counts of this clonotype. The chain employs TRBV5-1 and TRBJ2-7, with D perhaps being TRBD1 or TRBD2 (6 bases each). This CDR3 has 14 amino acids. V lost 0 bases to trimming and J lost 7 bases, with 14 bases between them. Per the germline V gene, CDR1 is SGHRS and CDR2 is YFSETQ. The CDR3 sequence is CASSLEGGLGEQYF. CDR3 coding DNA: TGCGCCAGCAGCTTGGAGGGGGGCCTGGGGGAGCAGTACTTC.

This clonotype was detected a few times. This sequence joins TRBV13 and TRBJ2-3; a weak D match, TRBD2 (5 bases). CDR3 length equals 13 residues. Trimming left V 7 bases short and J 1 base short, with 9 bases between. CDR1 is PRHDT and CDR2 is FYEKMQ in the germline V gene (reference sequence). Here the CDR3 DNA reads TGTGCCAGCATAGACTACCGCACAGATACGCAGTATTTT. It yields the protein CASIDYRTDTQYF.

This clonotype has just a few counts. The chain employs TRBV29-1 and TRBJ1-1; D is unclear. V lost 3 bases and J 3 bases, leaving 11 bases between the germline ends. In germline, CDR1 is SQVTM, CDR2 ANQGSEA. The CDR3 is made up of 13 amino acids. The CDR3 DNA reads TGCAGCGTTGAGTGGGGAAAGGACACTGAAGCTTTCTTT. Its protein product is CSVEWGKDTEAFF.

This clonotype was found many times. J is TRBJ1-1 and V is TRBV2; D not resolved. V was trimmed by 6 bases and J by 6 bases, leaving 11 bases between them. This CDR3 comprises 12 residues. Germline values: CDR1 SNHLY, CDR2 FYNNEI. Here the CDR3 reads CASSIAGPEAFF. The CDR3, as DNA: TGTGCCAGCAGCATAGCCGGGCCTGAAGCTTTCTTT.

This clonotype has a count of ten or more. The chain links TRBV29-1 to TRBJ2-4; TRBD1 matches at 7 bases. This CDR3 is 13 amino acids long. The V and J ends lost 7 bases and 2 bases, in that order; junction bases with no gene match: 5. Germline values: CDR1 SQVTM, CDR2 ANQGSEA. The CDR3 region is CSAATGTKNIQYF. The CDR3, as DNA: TGCAGCGCCGCGACAGGGACCAAAAACATTCAGTACTTC.

This clonotype has more than one count but fewer than ten. The chain couples TRBV15 to TRBJ1-1, with D possibly matching TRBD1 (6 bases). This CDR3 is 15 amino acids long. Per the germline V gene, CDR1 is LNHNV and CDR2 is YYDKDF (reference sequence). V dropped 0 bases and J dropped 5 bases, with 13 bases sitting between them. CDR3 sequence: CATSRDRGLRTEAFF. CDR3 DNA: TGTGCCACCAGCAGAGATAGGGGGTTGAGGACTGAAGCTTTCTTT.

This clonotype was counted between two and nine times. CDR3 DNA: TGTGCCAGCAGCTTAGAGGCCAGTTGGGGTTCACCCCTCCACTTT. It translates to CASSLEASWGSPLHF. V gene TRBV7-2 combines with J gene TRBJ1-6; D uncertain. Germline CDR1 is SGHTA and CDR2 is FQGNSA. The CDR3 has 15 amino acids. Trimming took 1 base from V and 9 from J, leaving 13 bases between them.

The sample holds one count of this clonotype. Compared with germline, one end of the junction differs, possibly owing to a read error. V gene TRBV12-3 or TRBV12-4 combines with J gene TRBJ2-2; possibly TRBD1 or TRBD2 for D (5 bases each). This CDR3 region has 16 residues. CDR3 loop: CTSSSSGAKGTGELFF. In DNA, the CDR3 is TGTACCAGCAGTTCCTCCGGGGCCAAGGGAACCGGGGAGCTGTTTTTT.

This clonotype was counted many times. The chain has TRBV6-1 and TRBJ1-2; D not resolved. This CDR3 spans 14 amino acids. CDR1 is MNHNS and CDR2 is SASEGT in the germline V gene. V lost 7 bases and J 9 bases, leaving 21 bases between the germline ends. For the CDR3, the DNA is TGTGCCAGCACCACCACCGCGGGCGGCGAGAGCTACACCTTC. Residues: CASTTTAGGESYTF.

The V call is TRBV5-1, the J call TRBJ2-1; possible D gene TRBD2, 7 bases. The V and J ends lost 4 bases and 5 bases respectively, with 19 bases between them. The CDR3 spans 16 residues. Germline loops: CDR1 SGHRS, CDR2 YFSETQ. CDR3 residues: CASSPGAGVNNNEQFF. The CDR3 DNA is TGCGCCAGCAGCCCAGGGGCGGGAGTTAATAACAATGAGCAGTTCTTC.

This clonotype was detected many times. This chain uses TRBV20-1 with TRBJ2-2; no firm D call. V lost 1 base and J lost 1, with 4 bases in between. Per germline, CDR1 DFQATT and CDR2 SNEGSKA (reference sequence). This CDR3 has 13 residues. The CDR3, as DNA: TGCAGTGCTAGAGTCCAGAACACCGGGGAGCTGTTTTTT. Encoded protein: CSARVQNTGELFF.

The chain recombines TRBV4-1 with TRBJ2-7, with D maybe TRBD2 (5 bases). This CDR3 has 14 residues. Trimming cost V 1 base and J 6 bases, with 13 bases left between them. From germline, CDR1 is MGHRA and CDR2 YSYEKL. CDR3 nucleotide sequence: TGCGCCAGCAGCCAAGTACCGGGGTTGGGCGAGCAGTACTTC. Its translation is CASSQVPGLGEQYF.

This clonotype came up many times. The chain joins TRBV10-3 to TRBJ2-7; no definite D call. Deletions cut 3 bases from V and 0 bases from J, with 3 bases between. The CDR3 is made up of 12 amino acids. CDR1 ENHRY and CDR2 SYGVKD come from the germline V gene. CDR3 residues: CAISDLSYEQYF. The DNA of the CDR3 is TGTGCCATCAGTGACCTCTCCTACGAGCAGTACTTC.

This clonotype showed up many times. The genes are TRBV29-1 and TRBJ1-2; no definite D call. CDR3 length equals 15 residues. The germline V gene has CDR1 SQVTM and CDR2 ANQGSEA. Trimming took 0 bases from V and 0 from J, leaving 11 bases between them. The CDR3 coding sequence is TGCAGCGTTGAAGAGCGAGGAGTCTCTAACTATGGCTACACCTTC. It codes for CSVEERGVSNYGYTF.

The rearrangement uses TRBV20-1 and TRBJ2-7, with TRBD1 matching 8 bases. Germline V lookup: CDR1 DFQATT, CDR2 SNEGSKA (reference sequence). Trimming removed 6 bases from V and 3 bases from J; junction bases left unmatched: 10. The CDR3 covers 14 residues. The CDR3 DNA reads TGCAGTGCGAGACGGGACAGGTTAGTCTACGAGCAGTACTTC. This sequence encodes CSARRDRLVYEQYF.

The chain is built from TRBV28 and TRBJ2-7; the D is unclear. Germline loops: CDR1 MDHEN, CDR2 SYDVKM. CDR3 length: 12 amino acids. V was trimmed by 6 bases and J by 7 bases, leaving 13 bases between them. The CDR3, as DNA: TGTGCCAGCAGCTTAGAGGTTGAGGAGCAGTACTTC. Translating it yields CASSLEVEEQYF.

The rearrangement joins TRBV19 to TRBJ2-1, with 7 bases identical to TRBD2. Germline V gene sequence: CDR1 LNHDA, CDR2 SQIVND (reference sequence). The CDR3 is 15 amino acids. Trimming cost V 1 base and J 6 bases; bases outside gene matches: 6. The CDR3 sequence: CASSIVEPGGNEQFF. The CDR3 nucleotides are TGTGCCAGTAGTATAGTGGAGCCGGGGGGCAATGAGCAGTTCTTC.

This clonotype came up many times. V usage is TRBV6-1 and J usage is TRBJ1-1, with D tentatively TRBD1 (5 bases). Trimming left V 0 bases short and J 1 base short, with 9 bases between. Germline V gene sequence: CDR1 MNHNS, CDR2 SASEGT. The CDR3 spans 15 residues. CDR3 sequence reads: CASSEARGENTEAFF. The CDR3 bases are TGTGCCAGCAGTGAAGCACGGGGGGAGAACACTGAAGCTTTCTTT.

This chain connects TRBV20-1 to TRBJ1-4; 9 bases align to TRBD1. This CDR3 comprises 13 residues. CDR1 is DFQATT, CDR2 SNEGSKA, per germline (reference sequence). The junction had 7 bases not matched to a gene; V was cut back by 6 bases and J by 8 bases. The DNA for the CDR3 is TGCAGTGCCTCCGGGACAGGGAGGGAAAAACTGTTTTTT. Its translation is CSASGTGREKLFF.

CDR3 DNA sequence: TGCAGTGCCTCAACTTACAGGGGGCTGAATCATTTAAGCACAGATACGCAGTATTTT. This codes for CSASTYRGLNHLSTDTQYF. This rearrangement joins TRBV20-1 to TRBJ2-3; 9 positions match TRBD1. V trimming: 6 bases; J trimming: 0 bases; junction bases outside the gene matches: 19. This CDR3 is 19 amino acids long. Germline CDR1 is DFQATT and CDR2 is SNEGSKA (reference sequence).

This clonotype has a count of ten or more. The V call is TRBV27, the J call TRBJ2-1; D is ambiguous. The CDR3 covers 14 residues. Germline CDR1 is MNHEY and CDR2 is SMNVEV (reference sequence). Trimming left V 3 bases short and J 5 bases short, with 11 bases between. The CDR3 spells CASSLAGLNNEQFF. The CDR3 region has the DNA TGTGCCAGCAGTTTGGCCGGTTTAAACAATGAGCAGTTCTTC.

The chain employs TRBV2 and TRBJ1-2; 8 nucleotides align to TRBD1. CDR1 and CDR2 (germline): SNHLY, FYNNEI. The trim removed 9 bases at V and 4 bases at J, leaving 4 bases unmatched. The CDR3 runs 12 residues. CDR3 sequence reads: CASPGTGYGYTF. The CDR3 DNA reads as TGTGCCAGTCCCGGGACAGGCTATGGCTACACCTTC.

This rearrangement joins TRBV7-9 to TRBJ1-5; D remains unclear. CDR3 size: 13 residues. CDR1 SEHNR and CDR2 FQNEAQ come from the germline V gene (reference sequence). With 2 bases removed from V and 7 bases from J, the gap between germline ends came to 9 bases. The CDR3 sequence is CASSLSGKQPQHF. The DNA for the CDR3 is TGTGCCAGCAGCTTATCGGGTAAGCAGCCCCAGCATTTT.

The table lists this clonotype with a few counts. The V gene is TRBV6-6, the J gene TRBJ2-2, with 8 positions matching TRBD2. J was trimmed by 4 bases and V by 2 bases; bases with no gene match: 6. The CDR3 runs 16 residues. Germline CDR1 is MNHNY and CDR2 is SVGAGI (reference sequence). For the CDR3, the DNA is TGTGCCAGCAGTTACACGGGAGGGCCAGGCACCGGGGAGCTGTTTTTT. Translating it yields CASSYTGGPGTGELFF.

This chain connects TRBV4-3 to TRBJ2-1, with D perhaps TRBD1 or TRBD2 (6 bases each). The CDR3 loop spans 16 amino acids. The germline V gene has CDR1 LGHNA and CDR2 YSLEER. Trimming pared 1 base from V and 6 bases from J, leaving 16 bases between. The CDR3 region is CASSQGATGRINEQFF. DNA of the CDR3: TGCGCCAGCAGCCAAGGAGCAACAGGGAGGATCAATGAGCAGTTCTTC.

This clonotype was recorded at least ten times. This CDR3 reads CASSLLQNQNEAFF. The CDR3 bases are TGCGCCAGCAGCTTGTTGCAGAATCAGAATGAAGCTTTCTTT. J is TRBJ1-1 and V is TRBV5-1; D is ambiguous. The CDR3 length is 14 residues. Germline CDR1 SGHRS, CDR2 YFSETQ. V lost 1 base, J lost 7 bases, and 14 bases lay in between.

This clonotype was detected only a few times. This may be a read error, as it is one base from a much larger clone. The chain combines TRBV6-5 with TRBJ2-5; the match to TRBD1 covers 7 bases. V trimming: 2 bases; J trimming: 2 bases; junction bases outside the gene matches: 8. The germline V gene encodes CDR1 MNHEY and CDR2 SVGAGI. The CDR3 runs to 16 residues. The CDR3 region has the DNA TGTGCCAGCAGTTACCTGGTGGGGGACAGACAAGAGACCCAGTACTTC. Residues: CASSYLVGDRQETQYF.

V is TRBV6-9 and J is TRBJ1-3; 7 bases agree with TRBD1. Germline CDR1 MNHGY, CDR2 SVAAGI. The CDR3 contains 16 residues. V lost 3 bases to trimming and J lost 4 bases; unmatched junction nucleotides: 9. CDR3 bases: TGTGCCAGCAGTTACTTCGGCAGGGGGACCGGAAACACCATATATTTT. It yields the protein CASSYFGRGTGNTIYF.

This clonotype has at least ten counts. The gene calls are TRBV27 and TRBJ2-1; 7 nucleotides agree with TRBD2. The germline V gene encodes CDR1 MNHEY and CDR2 SMNVEV (reference sequence). The length of the CDR3 is 15 residues. V gave up 2 bases and J gave up 2 bases; unmatched junction bases: 3. The CDR3 DNA is TGTGCCAGCAGTTTAGCGGGAGTCCCCTACAATGAGCAGTTCTTC. It specifies CASSLAGVPYNEQFF.

In this sample, this clonotype turned up a few times. The chain joins TRBV30 to TRBJ2-1, with 7 positions matching TRBD2. The CDR3 is made up of 14 amino acids. Germline CDR1 reads GTSNPN; CDR2 reads SVGIG (reference sequence). The trim removed 3 bases at V and 7 bases at J, leaving 9 bases unmatched. The CDR3 loop is CAWRGGFLENEQFF. CDR3 DNA sequence: TGTGCCTGGAGGGGGGGGTTTTTAGAGAATGAGCAGTTCTTC.

This clonotype was observed a handful of times. The chain links TRBV20-1 to TRBJ2-6, with TRBD1 as a possible D gene (6 bases). Trimming pared 2 bases from V and 1 base from J, leaving 24 bases between. This CDR3 is 20 amino acids long. Germline loops: CDR1 DFQATT, CDR2 SNEGSKA (reference sequence). The CDR3 sequence is CSARPGLDYEGGSGANVLTF. For the CDR3, the DNA is TGCAGTGCTAGACCTGGGTTGGATTATGAAGGGGGATCTGGGGCCAACGTCCTGACTTTC.